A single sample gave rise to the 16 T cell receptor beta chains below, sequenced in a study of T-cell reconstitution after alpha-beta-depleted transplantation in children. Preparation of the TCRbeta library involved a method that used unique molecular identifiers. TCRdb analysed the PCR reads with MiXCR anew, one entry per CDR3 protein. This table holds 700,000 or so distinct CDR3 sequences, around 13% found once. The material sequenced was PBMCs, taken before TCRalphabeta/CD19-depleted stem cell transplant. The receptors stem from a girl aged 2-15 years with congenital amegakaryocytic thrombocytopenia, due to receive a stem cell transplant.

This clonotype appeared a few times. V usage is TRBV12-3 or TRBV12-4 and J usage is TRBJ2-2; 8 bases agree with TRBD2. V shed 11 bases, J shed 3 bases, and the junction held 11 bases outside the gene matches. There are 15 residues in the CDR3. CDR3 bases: TGTGCCTTCGCTGGGGTAGCGGGATACACCGGGGAGCTGTTTTTT. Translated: CAFAGVAGYTGELFF.

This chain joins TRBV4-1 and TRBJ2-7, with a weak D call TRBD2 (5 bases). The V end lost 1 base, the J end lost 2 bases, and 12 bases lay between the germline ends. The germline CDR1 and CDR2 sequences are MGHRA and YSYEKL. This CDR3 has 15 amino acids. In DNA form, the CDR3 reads TGCGCCAGCAGCCAAGTTTCGGGGAACGCCTACGAGCAGTACTTC. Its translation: CASSQVSGNAYEQYF.

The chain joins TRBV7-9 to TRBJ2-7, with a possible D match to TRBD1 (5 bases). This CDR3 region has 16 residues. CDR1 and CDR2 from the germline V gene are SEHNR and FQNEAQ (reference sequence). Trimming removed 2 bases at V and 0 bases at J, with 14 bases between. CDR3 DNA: TGTGCCAGCAGCTTACTCACAGGTAGCCTCTCCTACGAGCAGTACTTC. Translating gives CASSLLTGSLSYEQYF.

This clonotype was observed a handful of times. The CDR3 bases are TGCGCCAGCAGCTTTCAGGACGCGGGGCCCGCAGATACGCAGTATTTT. Translating it yields CASSFQDAGPADTQYF. J is TRBJ2-3 and V is TRBV5-1; D may be TRBD2 (6 bases). Trimming took off 2 bases at V and 4 bases at J, with 17 bases between the two ends. This CDR3 region has 16 residues. Looked up from germline, CDR1 is SGHRS and CDR2 is YFSETQ.

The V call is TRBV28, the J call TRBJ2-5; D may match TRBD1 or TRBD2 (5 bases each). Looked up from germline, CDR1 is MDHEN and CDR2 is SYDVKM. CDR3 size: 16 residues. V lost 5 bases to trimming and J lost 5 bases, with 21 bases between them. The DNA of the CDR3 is TGTGCCAGCAGTCTCGCCGGGACGGATGCCTGGGAGACCCAGTACTTC. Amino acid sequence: CASSLAGTDAWETQYF.

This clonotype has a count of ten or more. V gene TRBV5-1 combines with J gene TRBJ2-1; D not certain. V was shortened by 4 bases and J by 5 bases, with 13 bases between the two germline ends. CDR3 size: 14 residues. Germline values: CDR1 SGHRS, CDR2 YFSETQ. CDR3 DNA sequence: TGCGCCAGCAGCCCACGATTCAATGACAATGAGCAGTTCTTC. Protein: CASSPRFNDNEQFF. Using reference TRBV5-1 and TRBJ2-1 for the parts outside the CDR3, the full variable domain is KAGVTQTPRYLIKTRGQQVTLSCSPISGHRSVSWYQQTPGQGLQFLFEYFSETQRNKGNFPGRFSGRQFSNSRSEMNVSTLELGDSALYLCASSPRFNDNEQFFGPGTRLTVL.

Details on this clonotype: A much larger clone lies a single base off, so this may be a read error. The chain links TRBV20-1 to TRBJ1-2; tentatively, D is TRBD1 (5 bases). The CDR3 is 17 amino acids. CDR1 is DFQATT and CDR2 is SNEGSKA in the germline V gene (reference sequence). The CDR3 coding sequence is TGCTGTGCTAGCTTCGGGACTCCTCATGGCAAAGGCTATGGCTACACCTTC. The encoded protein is CCASFGTPHGKGYGYTF.

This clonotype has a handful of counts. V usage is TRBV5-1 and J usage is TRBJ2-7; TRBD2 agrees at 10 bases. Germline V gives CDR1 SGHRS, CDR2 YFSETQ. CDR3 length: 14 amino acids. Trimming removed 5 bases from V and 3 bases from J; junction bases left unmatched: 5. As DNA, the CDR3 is TGCGCCAGCAGACCAATAGCGGGAGGCTACGAGCAGTACTTC. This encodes CASRPIAGGYEQYF. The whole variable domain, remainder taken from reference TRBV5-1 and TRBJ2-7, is KAGVTQTPRYLIKTRGQQVTLSCSPISGHRSVSWYQQTPGQGLQFLFEYFSETQRNKGNFPGRFSGRQFSNSRSEMNVSTLELGDSALYLCASRPIAGGYEQYFGPGTRLTVT.

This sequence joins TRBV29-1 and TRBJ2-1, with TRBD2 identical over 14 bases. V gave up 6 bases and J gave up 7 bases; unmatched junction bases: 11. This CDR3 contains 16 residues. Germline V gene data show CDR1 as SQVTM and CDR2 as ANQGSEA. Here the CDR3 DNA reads TGCAGCGTGAGACTCGGGACTAGCGGGAGTCTGAATGAGCAGTTCTTC. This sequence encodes CSVRLGTSGSLNEQFF.

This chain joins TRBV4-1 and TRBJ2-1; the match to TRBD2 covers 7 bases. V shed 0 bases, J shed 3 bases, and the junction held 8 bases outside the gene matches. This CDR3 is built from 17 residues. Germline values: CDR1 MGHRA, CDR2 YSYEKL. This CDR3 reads CASSQDPREIDYNEQFF. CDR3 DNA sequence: TGCGCCAGCAGCCAAGATCCGCGGGAGATCGACTACAATGAGCAGTTCTTC.

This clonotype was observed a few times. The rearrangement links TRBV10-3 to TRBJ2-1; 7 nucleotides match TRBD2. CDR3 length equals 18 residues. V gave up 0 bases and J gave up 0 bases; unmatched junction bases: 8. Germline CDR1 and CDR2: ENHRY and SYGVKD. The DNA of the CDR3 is TGTGCCATCAGTGAGTCGGGTGGAGCGGGAAGCTCCTACAATGAGCAGTTCTTC. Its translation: CAISESGGAGSSYNEQFF.

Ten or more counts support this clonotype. This chain's CDR3 is CSARGQGHYEQYF. CDR3 sequence (DNA): TGCAGTGCCCGCGGACAGGGCCACTACGAGCAGTACTTC. This chain connects TRBV20-1 to TRBJ2-7, with 8 nucleotides matching TRBD1. Trimming cost V 6 bases and J 3 bases; bases outside gene matches: 7. Germline-derived CDR1 and CDR2 are DFQATT and SNEGSKA (reference sequence). This CDR3 contains 13 residues.

The CDR3 here is CASSRDREGYNEQFF. CDR3 DNA sequence: TGTGCCAGCAGCCGTGACAGGGAAGGCTACAATGAGCAGTTCTTC. V is TRBV7-7 and J is TRBJ2-1; 7 positions agree with TRBD1. V gave up 5 bases and J gave up 3 bases; unmatched junction bases: 7. Germline assignment: CDR1 SSHAT and CDR2 FNYEAQ (reference sequence). This CDR3 is built from 15 residues.

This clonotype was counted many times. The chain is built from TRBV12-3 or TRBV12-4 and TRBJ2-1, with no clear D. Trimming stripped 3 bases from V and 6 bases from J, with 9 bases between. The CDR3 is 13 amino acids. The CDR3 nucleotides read TGTGCCAGCAGTTTGGTATTTGGCAATGAGCAGTTCTTC. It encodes CASSLVFGNEQFF.

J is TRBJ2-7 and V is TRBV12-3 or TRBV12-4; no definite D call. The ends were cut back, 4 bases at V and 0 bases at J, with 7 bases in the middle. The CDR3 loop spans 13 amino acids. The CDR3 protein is CASSWLGSYEQYF. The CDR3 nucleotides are TGTGCCAGCAGTTGGTTAGGCTCCTACGAGCAGTACTTC.

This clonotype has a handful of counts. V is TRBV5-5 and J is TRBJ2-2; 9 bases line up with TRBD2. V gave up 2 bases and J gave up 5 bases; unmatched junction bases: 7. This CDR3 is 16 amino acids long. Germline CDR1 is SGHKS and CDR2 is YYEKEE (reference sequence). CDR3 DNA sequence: TGTGCCAGCAGCTTCGGTTCTAGCGGGACAACCGGGGAGCTGTTTTTT. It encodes CASSFGSSGTTGELFF.